This T cell receptor (beta chain) was documented in a study of beta chain features in type 1 diabetes. Overall study findings and caveats: TCRB repertoires of naive, central memory and Treg cells appeared more similar among patients than among healthy donors. TCRB CDR3s from Type 1 diabetes patients were moderately but significantly shorter in all four CD4+ subsets.

On this clone itself: Its antigen is not identified.

V lost 4 bases and J lost 5, with 12 bases in between. The CDR3 length is 13 residues. CDR1 is MGHRA and CDR2 is YSYEKL in the germline V gene. Expressed TCRB transcripts were sequenced because the entire RNA isolate underwent reverse transcription. Sequenced naive, central memory and regulatory T cell samples produced an average of roughly 3.5 million reads. Libraries were prepared by immunoSEQ multiplex PCR; TCRdb keeps only in-frame clonotypes and omits some of them. The sample contains roughly 700,000 clones, over 10% of which appear only once. Based on CD45RO/CCR7/CD25/CD127/CD95/CD27, CD4+ regulatory, stem cell-like memory, naive and central memory cells were sorted.

This chain uses TRBV4-1 with TRBJ2-7, with D tentatively TRBD1 (5 bases). This clonotype originated in a man younger than 35 with type 1 diabetes. The sequenced sample consisted of naive CD4+ T cells from blood. CDR3: CASSPGRGDEQYF. Written as DNA, the CDR3 is TGCGCCAGCAGCCCCGGTAGGGGCGACGAGCAGTACTTC.